The T cell receptor beta chain under discussion was sequenced for a study of T cell responses to AZD1222 COVID-19 vaccine. Findings and caveats of the study: With two AZD1222 doses given, Spike-specific TCR breadth and depth both rose.

This CDR3 is built from 15 residues. Germline values: CDR1 KGHSH, CDR2 LQKENI. Between the trimmed V and J ends, which lost 0 bases and 7 bases, there was a span of 10 bases. Concerning this clone itself: Antigen specificity is unknown.

Generated by immunoSEQ multiplex PCR, the TCRdb table keeps only in-frame clones and is missing some. The sample shows 130,000 or so clones, more than 85% of them seen only once. The clonotype was recovered from an adult in good health. The chain has TRBV18 and TRBJ1-6; a weak D match, TRBD1 (5 bases). This sample comprised peripheral blood, obtained on day 0 of AZD1222 vaccination. Written as DNA, the CDR3 is TGTGCCAGCTCACCACCGGGACGGAGGAATTCACCCCTCCACTTT. Translating gives CASSPPGRRNSPLHF. Supplemented by reference TRBV18 and TRBJ1-6, the full variable domain reads NAGVMQNPRHLVRRRGQEARLRCSPMKGHSHVYWYRQLPEEGLKFMVYLQKENIIDESGMPKERFSAEFPKEGPSILRIQQVVRGDSAAYFCASSPPGRRNSPLHFGNGTRLTVT.